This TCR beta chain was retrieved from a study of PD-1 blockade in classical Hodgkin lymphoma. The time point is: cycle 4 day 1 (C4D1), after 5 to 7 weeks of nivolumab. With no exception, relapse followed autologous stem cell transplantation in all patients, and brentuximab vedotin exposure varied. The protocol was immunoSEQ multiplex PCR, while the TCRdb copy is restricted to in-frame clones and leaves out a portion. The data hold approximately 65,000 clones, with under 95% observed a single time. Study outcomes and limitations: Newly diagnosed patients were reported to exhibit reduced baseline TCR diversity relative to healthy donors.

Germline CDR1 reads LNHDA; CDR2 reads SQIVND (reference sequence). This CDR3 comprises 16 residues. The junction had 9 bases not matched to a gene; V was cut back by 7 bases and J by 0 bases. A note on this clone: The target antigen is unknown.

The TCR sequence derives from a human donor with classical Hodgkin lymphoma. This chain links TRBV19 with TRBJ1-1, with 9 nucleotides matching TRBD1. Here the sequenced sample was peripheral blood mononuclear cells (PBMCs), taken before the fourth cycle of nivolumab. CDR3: CASIPDRGGMNTEAFF. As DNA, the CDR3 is TGTGCCAGTATCCCGGACAGGGGCGGAATGAACACTGAAGCTTTCTTT.